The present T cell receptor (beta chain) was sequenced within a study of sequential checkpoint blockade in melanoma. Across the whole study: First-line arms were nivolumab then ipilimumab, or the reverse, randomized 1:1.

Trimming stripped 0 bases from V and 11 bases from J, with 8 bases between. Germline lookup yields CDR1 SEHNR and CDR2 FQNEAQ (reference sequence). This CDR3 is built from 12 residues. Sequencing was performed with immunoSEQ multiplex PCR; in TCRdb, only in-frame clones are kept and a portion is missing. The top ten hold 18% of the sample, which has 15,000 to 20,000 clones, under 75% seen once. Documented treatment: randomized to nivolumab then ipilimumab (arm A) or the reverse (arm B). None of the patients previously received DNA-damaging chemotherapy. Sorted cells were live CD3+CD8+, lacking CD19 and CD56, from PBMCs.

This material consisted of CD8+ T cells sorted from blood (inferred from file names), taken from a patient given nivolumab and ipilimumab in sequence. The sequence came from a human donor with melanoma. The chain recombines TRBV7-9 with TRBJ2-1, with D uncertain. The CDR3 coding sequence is TGTGCCAGCAGCTTAGCGCCCGAGAAGCAGTTCTTC. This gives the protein CASSLAPEKQFF.